These 19 T cell receptor beta chains were sequenced from one sample in a study of technical replicates of blood from several donors. The table came from immunoSEQ multiplex PCR; TCRdb's copy has only in-frame clones and leaves some out. Of fewer than 85,000 clones listed, around 94% were seen once; the top ten hold 0.2% to 0.3%. Sample: T cells isolated from PBMCs. These receptors all stem from a human donor in good health.

This sequence joins TRBV7-8 and TRBJ2-7; 10 bases fit TRBD2. The CDR3 sequence is 15 residues long. Germline V gene sequence: CDR1 SGHVS, CDR2 FQNEAQ. V was pared by 8 bases and J by 5 bases, with 12 bases of the junction left unmatched. The CDR3 here is CASRGLSGRYNEQYF. The CDR3 DNA reads as TGTGCCAGCCGGGGGCTTAGCGGGAGGTATAACGAGCAGTACTTC.

The chain uses TRBV4-1 and TRBJ1-5, with D perhaps matching TRBD1 (6 bases). Germline values: CDR1 MGHRA, CDR2 YSYEKL. With 3 bases removed from V and 4 bases from J, the gap between germline ends came to 10 bases. The CDR3 runs 14 residues. CDR3: CASSQPDRNQPQHF. As DNA, the CDR3 is TGCGCCAGCAGCCAGCCCGACAGGAATCAGCCCCAGCATTTT.

The J gene is TRBJ1-5, the V gene TRBV6-5, with 7 bases identical to TRBD1. Germline V CDR1 and CDR2: MNHEY, SVGAGI. The trim removed 2 bases at V and 5 bases at J, leaving 3 bases unmatched. The CDR3 extends over 14 amino acids. The CDR3 is CASSYRGRYQPQHF. The DNA for the CDR3 is TGTGCCAGCAGTTACAGGGGGCGGTATCAGCCCCAGCATTTT.

J is TRBJ2-1 and V is TRBV5-4; perhaps TRBD2 as D (7 bases). The V and J ends lost 4 bases and 0 bases respectively, with 11 bases between them. The CDR3 spans 15 residues. Germline CDR1 and CDR2: SGHNT and YYREEE (reference sequence). This CDR3 is CASSGRGASYNEQFF. The CDR3 nucleotides read TGTGCCAGCAGCGGGAGGGGGGCCTCCTACAATGAGCAGTTCTTC.

The chain links TRBV27 to TRBJ2-7; 8 bases are a match to TRBD1. Per the germline V gene, CDR1 is MNHEY and CDR2 is SMNVEV (reference sequence). The CDR3 runs 14 residues. J was trimmed by 4 bases and V by 6 bases; bases with no gene match: 8. The CDR3 is CASSPRTGLYEQYF. The CDR3 DNA sequence: TGTGCCAGCAGCCCTAGGACAGGGTTGTACGAGCAGTACTTC.

V and J are TRBV18 and TRBJ2-7; 7 bases map to TRBD1. The germline V gene encodes CDR1 KGHSH and CDR2 LQKENI. With 6 bases clipped from V and 5 bases from J, the junction kept 10 bases outside the gene matches. CDR3 length: 14 residues. The CDR3 DNA reads TGTGCCAGCTCGCTTGTGACAGGGACGAACGAGCAGTACTTC. It encodes CASSLVTGTNEQYF.

The chain uses TRBV15 and TRBJ2-7; D remains ambiguous. Trimming cost V 8 bases and J 0 bases, with 14 bases left between them. The germline CDR1 and CDR2 sequences are LNHNV and YYDKDF (reference sequence). The CDR3 totals 14 residues. This CDR3 is CATASRLSSYEQYF. The DNA of the CDR3 is TGTGCCACCGCGAGCCGCTTAAGCTCCTACGAGCAGTACTTC.

A remark on this clone: At one boundary the junction diverges from the germline segment, which might be a read error. The V gene is TRBV7-8, the J gene TRBJ1-5; D gene unclear. The CDR3 is made up of 16 amino acids. Germline-derived CDR1 and CDR2 are SGHVS and FQNEAQ. The CDR3: CASSLEGRHLNQPQHF. The DNA for the CDR3 is TGTGCCAGCAGTTTAGAAGGCAGGCACCTCAATCAGCCCCAGCATTTT.

This sequence joins TRBV30 and TRBJ1-5; 10 bases line up with TRBD1. The germline CDR1 and CDR2 sequences are GTSNPN and SVGIG (reference sequence). The junction had 12 bases not matched to a gene; V was cut back by 8 bases and J by 5 bases. CDR3 length: 15 amino acids. The CDR3 region is CASCQWTGGYQPQHF. Written as DNA, the CDR3 is TGTGCCAGCTGTCAGTGGACAGGGGGATATCAGCCCCAGCATTTT.

The CDR3 loop is CASSNHTGFQETQYF. CDR3 in DNA: TGTGCCAGTAGTAACCATACAGGGTTCCAAGAGACCCAGTACTTC. The J gene is TRBJ2-5, the V gene TRBV19, with a possible D match to TRBD1 (6 bases). Trimming took off 4 bases at V and 1 base at J, with 13 bases between the two ends. The CDR3 contains 15 residues. Germline assignment: CDR1 LNHDA and CDR2 SQIVND (reference sequence).

The chain recombines TRBV28 with TRBJ2-5; 8 bases match TRBD1. V lost 6 bases to trimming and J lost 6 bases; unmatched junction nucleotides: 6. The CDR3 is 13 residues long. Germline V gives CDR1 MDHEN, CDR2 SYDVKM. DNA of the CDR3: TGTGCCAGCAGACTCCGACAGGGGAAGACCCAGTACTTC. Translating gives CASRLRQGKTQYF. Complete variable domain (other parts from reference TRBV28 and TRBJ2-5): DVKVTQSSRYLVKRTGEKVFLECVQDMDHENMFWYRQDPGLGLRLIYFSYDVKMKEKGDIPEGYSVSREKKERFSLILESASTNQTSMYLCASRLRQGKTQYFGPGTRLLVL.

The genes are TRBV5-4 and TRBJ1-1, with no clear D. Trimming took 0 bases from V and 6 from J, leaving 15 bases between them. The CDR3 contains 15 residues. Germline V CDR1 and CDR2: SGHNT, YYREEE (reference sequence). The CDR3 here is CASSLEEAGSAEAFF. CDR3 bases: TGTGCCAGCAGCTTGGAGGAGGCTGGTTCGGCTGAAGCTTTCTTT.

The chain links TRBV5-1 to TRBJ1-2; 9 bases map to TRBD1. The V gene end was trimmed by 4 bases and the J gene end by 5 bases; junction bases not matched to a gene: 6. This CDR3 has 14 amino acids. Germline V lookup: CDR1 SGHRS, CDR2 YFSETQ. Here the CDR3 reads CASSGDREKYGYTF. The DNA of the CDR3 is TGCGCCAGCAGCGGGGACAGGGAGAAGTATGGCTACACCTTC.

This clone was detected a few times. V and J are TRBV19 and TRBJ1-1; D gene ambiguous. The V gene lost 7 bases and the J gene lost 3 bases, with 12 bases spanning the gap. Looked up from germline, CDR1 is LNHDA and CDR2 is SQIVND (reference sequence). The CDR3 consists of 13 residues. CDR3 nucleotides: TGTGCCAGTACTCAGAGGGTGCACACTGAAGCTTTCTTT. This translates into CASTQRVHTEAFF. The variable domain in full, completed from reference TRBV19 and TRBJ1-1, reads DGGITQSPKYLFRKEGQNVTLSCEQNLNHDAMYWYRQDPGQGLRLIYYSQIVNDFQKGDIAEGYSVSREKKESFPLTVTSAQKNPTAFYLCASTQRVHTEAFFGQGTRLTVV.

This clone was recorded only once. The chain has TRBV30 and TRBJ1-6, with D hard to call. V was cut by 1 base and J by 9 bases, with 4 bases left in between. This CDR3 contains 11 residues. Germline V lookup: CDR1 GTSNPN, CDR2 SVGIG (reference sequence). CDR3 region: CAWSARSPLHF. Written as DNA, the CDR3 is TGTGCCTGGAGTGCGCGTTCACCCCTCCACTTT. The complete variable domain, with remaining parts taken from reference TRBV30 and TRBJ1-6, reads SQTIHQWPATLVQPVGSPLSLECTVEGTSNPNLYWYRQAAGRGLQLLFYSVGIGQISSEVPQNLSASRPQDRQFILSSKKLLLSDSGFYLCAWSARSPLHFGNGTRLTVT.

The chain uses TRBV2 and TRBJ1-1; D is unresolved. The CDR3 totals 16 residues. CDR1 and CDR2 (germline): SNHLY, FYNNEI. Between the trimmed V and J ends, which lost 8 bases and 5 bases, there was a span of 24 bases. The CDR3 here is CASLLGGGGYRTEAFF. CDR3 DNA: TGTGCCAGCTTACTTGGAGGCGGTGGGTATAGGACTGAAGCTTTCTTT.

As DNA, the CDR3 is TGCGCCAGCAGCACCCCGGGCAGGGATAGGGAGCAGTACTTC. The encoded protein is CASSTPGRDREQYF. J is TRBJ2-7 and V is TRBV4-1; D might be TRBD1 (5 bases). CDR1 is MGHRA, CDR2 YSYEKL, per germline. The V gene lost 5 bases and the J gene lost 7 bases, with 18 bases spanning the gap. This CDR3 has 14 residues.

V usage is TRBV25-1 and J usage is TRBJ1-1; D is undetermined. V was pared by 1 base and J by 7 bases, with 7 bases between. This CDR3 contains 12 residues. Germline values: CDR1 MGHDK, CDR2 SYGVNS. In DNA, the CDR3 is TGTGCCAGCAGTGAATCTCGAGATGAAGCTTTCTTT. It specifies CASSESRDEAFF.

The CDR3: CSVEFDRWEQYF. Written as DNA, the CDR3 is TGCAGCGTTGAATTCGACAGGTGGGAGCAGTACTTC. V gene TRBV29-1 combines with J gene TRBJ2-7, with TRBD1 as a possible D gene (6 bases). Between the trimmed V and J ends, which lost 2 bases and 7 bases, there was a span of 12 bases. The CDR3 is made up of 12 amino acids. Germline loops: CDR1 SQVTM, CDR2 ANQGSEA.